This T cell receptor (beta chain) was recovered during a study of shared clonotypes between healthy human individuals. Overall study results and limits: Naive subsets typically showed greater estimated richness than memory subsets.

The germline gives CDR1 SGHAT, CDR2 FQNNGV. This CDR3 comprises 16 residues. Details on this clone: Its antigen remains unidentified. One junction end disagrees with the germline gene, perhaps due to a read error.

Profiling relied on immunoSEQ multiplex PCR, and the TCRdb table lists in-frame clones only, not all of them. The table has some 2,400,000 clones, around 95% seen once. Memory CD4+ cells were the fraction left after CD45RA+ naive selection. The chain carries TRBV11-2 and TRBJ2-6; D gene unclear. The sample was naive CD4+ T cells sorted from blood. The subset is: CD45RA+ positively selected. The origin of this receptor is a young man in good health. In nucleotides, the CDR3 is TGTGCCGGCAGCTTATGGGATGCCGTGGGGGCCAACGTCCTGACTTTC. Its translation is CAGSLWDAVGANVLTF.